Sequencing of this T cell receptor beta chain was carried out in a study of T cell repertoires in cytomegalovirus infection (dated by TCRdb to about 2019). In the study overall: Donor HLA type was relevant to the analysis, as public TCR beta signatures indicated carriage of CMV infection together with the matching HLA type.

With respect to this clonotype: This receptor's antigen is unknown. One base away there is no much larger clone; base qualities are not given.

Points the paper makes about the study in general: The ex vivo response was dominated by HLA-C-restricted CMV-specific TCR beta clonotypes, which also provided the single most frequent clonotype in two of eight donors. In both this cohort and an independent roughly 330-donor cohort, the cumulative frequency of public TCR beta family members distinguished carriers of CMV infection plus the relevant HLA type.

The junction shows trimming of 4 bases on V and 3 bases on J, and the gene matches do not reach 5 bases of it. The CDR3 holds 14 amino acids from the cysteine to the phenylalanine. The entry retains the CDR3 DNA only, 42 bases that are in frame from base 1. Sequences SGHRS (CDR1) and YFSETQ (CDR2) are obtained from the germline V gene. Sequenced using an Illumina HiSeq 1500. In-frame beta chains were kept once TCRdb had trimmed the public reads at Q25 with fastp and called clones with MiXCR. Rows with a matching CDR3 protein are joined into one entry that keeps the most common DNA and genes. The sample data list approximately 140,000 distinct CDR3 sequences, and roughly 9% of these were observed just once. About a tenth of the sample rests with the top ten.

The sequenced material came from PBMCs. The rearranged chain carries TRBV5-1 and TRBJ1-1; 8 central bases correspond to TRBD1. The sequence was collected from a human donor in good health (CMV status not recorded). Some clones in this sample may be carry-over from other donors' samples. The sequenced DNA: TGCGCCAGCAGCCTGACAGGGGTGGACACTGAAGCTTTCTTT. Its translation is CASSLTGVDTEAFF.